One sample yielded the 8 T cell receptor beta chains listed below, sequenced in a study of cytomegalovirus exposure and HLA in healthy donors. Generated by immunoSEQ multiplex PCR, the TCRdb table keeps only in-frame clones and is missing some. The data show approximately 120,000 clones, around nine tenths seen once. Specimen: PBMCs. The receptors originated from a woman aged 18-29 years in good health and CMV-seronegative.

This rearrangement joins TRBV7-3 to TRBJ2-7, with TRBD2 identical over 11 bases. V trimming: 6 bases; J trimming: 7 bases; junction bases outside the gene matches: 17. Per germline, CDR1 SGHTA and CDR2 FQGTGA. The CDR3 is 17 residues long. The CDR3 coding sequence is TGTGCCAGCAGTCAGAGTACGGCTAGCGGGGGGTCGGGGGAGCAGTACTTC. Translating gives CASSQSTASGGSGEQYF.

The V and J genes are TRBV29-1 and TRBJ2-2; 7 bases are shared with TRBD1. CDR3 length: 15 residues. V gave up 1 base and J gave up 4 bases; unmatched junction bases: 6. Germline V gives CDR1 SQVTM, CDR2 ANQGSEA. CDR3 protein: CSVEAQGLGTGELFF. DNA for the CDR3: TGCAGCGTTGAAGCACAGGGGTTGGGCACCGGGGAGCTGTTTTTT.

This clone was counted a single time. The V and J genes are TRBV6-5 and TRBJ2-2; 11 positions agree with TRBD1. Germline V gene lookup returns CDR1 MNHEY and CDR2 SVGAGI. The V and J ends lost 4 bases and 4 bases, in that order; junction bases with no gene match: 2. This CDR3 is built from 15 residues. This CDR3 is CASSWTGGGTGELFF. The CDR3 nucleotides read TGTGCCAGCAGTTGGACAGGGGGCGGCACCGGGGAGCTGTTTTTT.

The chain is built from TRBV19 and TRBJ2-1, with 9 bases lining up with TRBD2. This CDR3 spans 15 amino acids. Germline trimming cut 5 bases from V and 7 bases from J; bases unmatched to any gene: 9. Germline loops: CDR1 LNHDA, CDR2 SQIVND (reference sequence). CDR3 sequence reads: CASSYNLAGNNEQFF. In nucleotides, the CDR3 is TGTGCCAGTAGTTACAACCTAGCGGGAAATAATGAGCAGTTCTTC.

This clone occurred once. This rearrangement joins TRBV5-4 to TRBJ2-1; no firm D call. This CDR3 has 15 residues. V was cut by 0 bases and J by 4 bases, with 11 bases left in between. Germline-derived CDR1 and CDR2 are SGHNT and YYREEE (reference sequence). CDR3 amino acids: CASSLGGLRYNEQFF. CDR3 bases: TGTGCCAGCAGCTTGGGAGGATTGCGGTACAATGAGCAGTTCTTC.

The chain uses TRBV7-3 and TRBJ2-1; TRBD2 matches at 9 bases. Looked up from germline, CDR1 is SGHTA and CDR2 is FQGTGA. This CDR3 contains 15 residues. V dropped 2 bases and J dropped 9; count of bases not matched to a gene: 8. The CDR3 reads CASSLGGSGSPEQFF. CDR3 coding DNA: TGTGCCAGCAGCTTAGGGGGTAGCGGGAGTCCTGAGCAGTTCTTC.

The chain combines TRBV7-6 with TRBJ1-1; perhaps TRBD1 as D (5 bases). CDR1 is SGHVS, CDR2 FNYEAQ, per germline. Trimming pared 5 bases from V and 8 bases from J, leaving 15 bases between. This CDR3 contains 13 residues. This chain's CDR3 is CASSRDRTSEAFF. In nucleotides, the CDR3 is TGTGCCAGCAGCCGCGACAGAACCTCCGAAGCTTTCTTT.

Here the CDR3 reads CASSLGGGVGTGELFF. The CDR3 nucleotides read TGTGCCAGCAGCTTAGGAGGAGGGGTGGGAACCGGGGAGCTGTTTTTT. The J gene is TRBJ2-2, the V gene TRBV7-2; weak D call: TRBD2 (6 bases). CDR3 length: 16 residues. With 1 base removed from V and 5 bases from J, the gap between germline ends came to 14 bases. In germline, CDR1 is SGHTA, CDR2 FQGNSA.